These 19 T cell receptor beta chains were sequenced from one sample in a study of cytomegalovirus exposure and HLA in healthy donors. It was with 60 Vbeta and 13 Jbeta primers that the PCR ran. This table comes from immunoSEQ multiplex PCR, and its TCRdb copy is limited to in-frame clones, with some not included. The sample records 35,000 to 40,000 clones, around half being singletons. Sequencing input: PBMCs. All receptors derive from a woman aged 40-49 years in good health and CMV-seropositive.

This chain joins TRBV6-1 and TRBJ1-2; D gene uncertain. V was cut by 1 base and J by 4 bases, with 10 bases left in between. CDR3 length equals 14 residues. CDR1 MNHNS and CDR2 SASEGT come from the germline V gene. CDR3 residues: CASSEGRGPYGYTF. CDR3 bases: TGTGCCAGCAGTGAAGGTCGGGGTCCCTATGGCTACACCTTC.

The chain joins TRBV28 to TRBJ2-7, with D perhaps matching TRBD1 (5 bases). The CDR3 extends over 15 amino acids. Per the germline V gene, CDR1 is MDHEN and CDR2 is SYDVKM. V was cut by 3 bases and J by 3 bases, with 15 bases left in between. The CDR3 nucleotides read TGTGCCAGCAGTTTCTCGTCCGTTGGACACTACGAGCAGTACTTC. Its protein is CASSFSSVGHYEQYF.

This clone appeared a few times. The V gene is TRBV2, the J gene TRBJ1-5; TRBD1 might be the D (5 bases). The length of the CDR3 is 15 residues. Germline-derived CDR1 and CDR2 are SNHLY and FYNNEI. Trimming took 7 bases from V and 4 from J, leaving 17 bases between them. CDR3 loop: CASIKGQGGNQPQHF. For the CDR3, the DNA is TGTGCCAGCATCAAGGGGCAGGGTGGGAATCAGCCCCAGCATTTT.

This clone was observed a handful of times. The chain joins TRBV5-1 to TRBJ1-6; the D gene is possibly TRBD1 (6 bases). This CDR3 has 14 residues. V shed 4 bases and J shed 6 bases, with 11 bases lying between them. In germline, CDR1 is SGHRS, CDR2 YFSETQ. CDR3 nucleotides: TGCGCCAGCAGCGGAGCAGGGGCTAATTCACCCCTCCACTTT. Protein product: CASSGAGANSPLHF.

This clone was counted once. V gene TRBV2 combines with J gene TRBJ2-1; D gene ambiguous. The length of the CDR3 is 14 residues. Trimming shortened V by 10 bases and J by 0 bases, and 13 bases separated the two germline ends. CDR1 and CDR2 from the germline V gene are SNHLY and FYNNEI. CDR3 in amino acids: CATRLLSSYNEQFF. The DNA of the CDR3 is TGTGCCACACGTCTTCTCAGCTCCTACAATGAGCAGTTCTTC.

V and J are TRBV5-6 and TRBJ2-2; D perhaps matches TRBD1 (5 bases). There are 15 residues in the CDR3. V was pared by 0 bases and J by 3 bases, with 9 bases between. Germline values: CDR1 SGHDT, CDR2 YYEEEE. CDR3 sequence reads: CASSLEGADTGELFF. CDR3 coding DNA: TGTGCCAGCAGCTTGGAAGGGGCGGACACCGGGGAGCTGTTTTTT.

V is TRBV4-1 and J is TRBJ1-5; D uncertain. The germline gives CDR1 MGHRA, CDR2 YSYEKL. The V end lost 1 base, the J end lost 0 bases, and 10 bases lay between the germline ends. This CDR3 is 16 amino acids long. The DNA of the CDR3 is TGCGCCAGCAGCCAAGCTACCGAATATAGCAATCAGCCCCAGCATTTT. Protein product: CASSQATEYSNQPQHF.

This clone came up a few times. The genes are TRBV19 and TRBJ2-6; D perhaps matches TRBD1 (6 bases). CDR1 and CDR2 from the germline V gene are LNHDA and SQIVND (reference sequence). V dropped 6 bases and J dropped 2 bases, with 11 bases sitting between them. The CDR3 is 15 residues long. The CDR3 bases are TGTGCCAGTAGCGGCAGGGGCCCTGGGGCCAACGTCCTGACTTTC. It is translated as CASSGRGPGANVLTF.

Here the CDR3 DNA reads TGCGCCAGCAGCTTAGGAGGGGCGAGGGAGCCCCAGCATTTT. It yields the protein CASSLGGAREPQHF. The rearrangement links TRBV5-1 to TRBJ1-5, with a tentative D call TRBD1 (5 bases). The V end lost 2 bases, the J end lost 8 bases, and 14 bases lay between the germline ends. CDR3 size: 14 residues. The V gene's germline CDR1 is SGHRS and CDR2 YFSETQ.

This clone was observed a handful of times. This chain links TRBV19 with TRBJ1-1; no definite D call. Trimming removed 1 base from V and 1 base from J, with 4 bases in between. The CDR3 is 13 amino acids. Germline V lookup: CDR1 LNHDA, CDR2 SQIVND (reference sequence). CDR3 in DNA: TGTGCCAGTAGTATAGGACAGAACACTGAAGCTTTCTTT. This encodes CASSIGQNTEAFF.

The sample holds a few counts of this clone. The chain has TRBV7-8 and TRBJ1-3; perhaps TRBD1 as D (5 bases). Trimming took off 7 bases at V and 7 bases at J, with 17 bases between the two ends. Germline values: CDR1 SGHVS, CDR2 FQNEAQ. The CDR3 consists of 14 residues. This chain's CDR3 is CASTPRREGNTIYF. As DNA, the CDR3 is TGTGCCAGCACCCCTCGACGGGAGGGGAACACCATATATTTT.

By sample share, this clone is medium-sized. The chain recombines TRBV4-2 with TRBJ1-5, with a weak D call TRBD1 (6 bases). From germline, CDR1 is LGHNA and CDR2 YNFKEQ. V shed 3 bases and J shed 8 bases, with 20 bases lying between them. The CDR3 runs to 16 residues. The CDR3, as DNA: TGTGCCAGCAGCCAGGGAACCCCGGTTGAGGGGGAGCCCCAGCATTTT. It specifies CASSQGTPVEGEPQHF.

This chain joins TRBV5-1 and TRBJ1-1; 12 nucleotides agree with TRBD1. Germline V CDR1 and CDR2: SGHRS, YFSETQ. The CDR3 loop spans 17 amino acids. The trim removed 4 bases at V and 0 bases at J, leaving 7 bases unmatched. In nucleotides, the CDR3 is TGCGCCAGCAGCGTGGGACAGGGGGCGGCAATGAACACTGAAGCTTTCTTT. Translated, it gives CASSVGQGAAMNTEAFF.

The V and J genes are TRBV11-3 and TRBJ1-1, with D unresolved. Germline V gives CDR1 SGHNT, CDR2 YENEEA. The V end was cut by 5 bases, the J end by 2 bases, with 12 bases between. The CDR3 has 14 residues. Here the CDR3 DNA reads TGTGCCAGCAGCCGTAGCGGGGTTAACACTGAAGCTTTCTTT. This encodes CASSRSGVNTEAFF.

This chain joins TRBV7-3 and TRBJ2-1; 10 positions match TRBD2. Per germline, CDR1 SGHTA and CDR2 FQGTGA. This CDR3 has 14 residues. V lost 5 bases and J lost 7; bases outside the gene matches: 5. CDR3 region: CASSLSGGMNEQFF. DNA for the CDR3: TGTGCCAGCAGCCTTAGCGGGGGGATGAATGAGCAGTTCTTC.

The chain carries TRBV5-1 and TRBJ2-7; 8 bases are shared with TRBD2. V lost 4 bases and J lost 4; bases outside the gene matches: 7. This CDR3 has 14 amino acids. Per germline, CDR1 SGHRS and CDR2 YFSETQ. CDR3 in DNA: TGCGCCAGCAGCCCCGGGGGGGCGACTTACGAGCAGTACTTC. Protein product: CASSPGGATYEQYF.

The gene calls are TRBV14 and TRBJ1-2; no firm D call. In germline, CDR1 is SGHDN, CDR2 FVKESK. The CDR3 covers 13 residues. V lost 4 bases and J 0 bases, leaving 6 bases between the germline ends. The CDR3 sequence: CASSREANYGYTF. The CDR3 DNA sequence: TGTGCCAGCAGCCGGGAGGCTAACTATGGCTACACCTTC.

This clone showed up just a few times. The chain is built from TRBV9 and TRBJ2-5; the D gene is possibly TRBD2 (6 bases). Between the trimmed V and J ends, which lost 3 bases and 5 bases, there was a span of 14 bases. This CDR3 is built from 14 residues. Germline-derived CDR1 and CDR2 are SGDLS and YYNGEE. The CDR3 nucleotides read TGTGCCAGCAGCGACCGACTAGTCGACGAGACCCAGTACTTC. This codes for CASSDRLVDETQYF.

This clone was seen more than once but under ten times. The rearrangement joins TRBV11-1 to TRBJ1-6; D may be TRBD1 (5 bases). Trimming took off 4 bases at V and 5 bases at J, with 21 bases between the two ends. The CDR3 contains 18 residues. Germline CDR1 is SGHAT and CDR2 is FQDESV (reference sequence). CDR3 DNA: TGTGCCAGCAGCTCTCCGTCAGGGTCATCTCCAGATAATTCACCCCTCCACTTT. It specifies CASSSPSGSSPDNSPLHF.